These T cell receptor beta chains were read from a single sample in a study of cytomegalovirus exposure and HLA in healthy donors. Using immunoSEQ multiplex PCR, the repertoire was profiled, and TCRdb retains in-frame clones only, with some absent. The profile covers under 150,000 clones, with less than 85% appearing a single time and under 3% taken by the ten largest. The specimen was PBMCs. These receptors originate from a man aged 25 to 40 in good health and CMV-seronegative. The CDR3 runs from the conserved cysteine through the conserved F or W. The order of the fields is J gene, V gene, clone size, D gene, CDR3 DNA, CDR3 protein. D genes are given only for firm matches. The listing skips clone size in some rows; elsewhere it reads once, few, many or a size class.

J: TRBJ1-2
V: TRBV28
size: NA
D: TRBD1
DNA: TGTGCCAGCAGTTCTGGGACAGACAGGGGTGGCTACCCCTTC
CDR3: CASSSGTDRGGYPF

J: TRBJ1-1
V: TRBV30
size: NA
D: TRBD1
DNA: TGTGCCTGGAGTGTACAGGGGAAAGCTTTCTTT
CDR3: CAWSVQGKAFF

J: TRBJ2-1
V: TRBV11-2
size: NA
D: NA
DNA: TGTGCCAGCAGTTCCCGACGCAGGCTAGCCGGTTGGCATGAGCAGTTCTTC
CDR3: CASSSRRRLAGWHEQFF

J: TRBJ1-2
V: TRBV19
size: NA
D: TRBD1
DNA: TGTGCCAGTAGTATATTCGGGACAGGGGAAGGCTACACCTTC
CDR3: CASSIFGTGEGYTF

J: TRBJ1-1
V: TRBV4-1
size: NA
D: TRBD1
DNA: TGCGCCAGCAGCCATCCTAAACCGGGACAGCTGAACACTGAAGCTTTCTTT
CDR3: CASSHPKPGQLNTEAFF

J: TRBJ1-4
V: TRBV4-3
size: NA
D: NA
DNA: TGCGCCAGCAGACCGACGGCGGGGGGGGCGCGTGAAAAACTGTTTTTT
CDR3: CASRPTAGGAREKLFF

J: TRBJ2-5
V: TRBV27
size: NA
D: TRBD1
DNA: TGTGCCAGCAGTTTAGTGACAGGGCCACAAGAGACCCAGTACTTC
CDR3: CASSLVTGPQETQYF

J: TRBJ2-3
V: TRBV7-8
size: NA
D: NA
DNA: TGTGCCAGCAGCATCTGGACAGCCGTCACAGATACGCAGTATTTT
CDR3: CASSIWTAVTDTQYF

J: TRBJ2-1
V: TRBV28
size: NA
D: NA
DNA: TGTGCCAGCAGTTTGATGGGCAGCTCCTACAATGAGCAGTTCTTC
CDR3: CASSLMGSSYNEQFF

J: TRBJ1-3
V: TRBV23-1
size: NA
D: NA
DNA: TGCGCCAGCAGTCCCCCTTTCCAGAACTCTGGAAACACCATATATTTT
CDR3: CASSPPFQNSGNTIYF

J: TRBJ2-1
V: TRBV15
size: NA
D: NA
DNA: TGTGCCACCAAATCCGGACTTTGGGATGAGCAGTTCTTC
CDR3: CATKSGLWDEQFF

J: TRBJ2-2
V: TRBV29-1
size: NA
D: NA
DNA: TGCAGCGCCTTAGCGGACGCGAACACCGGGGAGCTGTTTTTT
CDR3: CSALADANTGELFF

J: TRBJ2-7
V: TRBV11-2
size: few
D: TRBD1
DNA: TGTGCCAGCAGCCCCCGACAGGGGGCTTCGTACGAGCAGTACTTC
CDR3: CASSPRQGASYEQYF

J: TRBJ2-5
V: TRBV2
size: NA
D: NA
DNA: TGTGCCAGCAGTGTACAGGAGACCCAGTACTTC
CDR3: CASSVQETQYF

J: TRBJ1-2
V: TRBV2
size: NA
D: TRBD1
DNA: TGTGCCAGTGAACAGGGGGCCTATGGCTACACCTTC
CDR3: CASEQGAYGYTF

J: TRBJ2-3
V: TRBV7-2
size: NA
D: NA
DNA: TGTGCCAGCAGCCCGGGGGCAGATACGCAGTATTTT
CDR3: CASSPGADTQYF

J: TRBJ2-2
V: TRBV11-3
size: NA
D: TRBD2
DNA: TGTGCCAGCAGCCCGCTAGCGGGAGAGGACACCGGGGAGCTGTTTTTT
CDR3: CASSPLAGEDTGELFF

J: TRBJ2-3
V: TRBV28
size: few
D: TRBD2
DNA: TGTGCCAGCGGCACATTAGGGACTAGCGGGAGGGCCGTCCCAGATACGCAGTATTTT
CDR3: CASGTLGTSGRAVPDTQYF

J: TRBJ2-1
V: TRBV7-9
size: once
D: TRBD2
DNA: TGTGCCAGCAGCCCAGGGACTACAAGCTCCTACAATGAGCAGTTCTTC
CDR3: CASSPGTTSSYNEQFF

J: TRBJ2-2
V: TRBV2
size: NA
D: TRBD2
DNA: TGTGCCAGCAGCGGACTAGCCGGGGAGCTGTTTTTT
CDR3: CASSGLAGELFF